The 30 T cell receptor beta chains below come from one sample, sequenced in a study of Ad26.COV2.S vaccination and SARS-CoV-2 variants. This table comes from immunoSEQ multiplex PCR, and its TCRdb copy is limited to in-frame clones, with some not included. The sample includes about 440,000 clones, about 90% of them seen just once. Documented treatment: roughly 19 received Ad26.COV2.S at low or high dose, single or two shots; 5 received placebo; per-sample allocation not given. The samples date from day 63 after the first vaccine or placebo injection. The sequences come from peripheral blood, collected in a trial of Ad26.COV2.S vaccine versus placebo. The receptors derive from a person aged 18-65 years who received the Ad26.COV2.S COVID-19 vaccine or a placebo.

The genes are TRBV7-9 and TRBJ2-7, with TRBD2 identical over 10 bases. The germline V gene has CDR1 SEHNR and CDR2 FQNEAQ (reference sequence). Losses at the gene ends were 6 bases for V and 3 bases for J; bases not matched to a gene: 5. There are 14 residues in the CDR3. CDR3 nucleotides: TGTGCCAGCAGGTCTAGCGGGAGTGTCTACGAGCAGTACTTC. Residues: CASRSSGSVYEQYF.

This chain joins TRBV7-9 and TRBJ2-3; a possible D gene is TRBD1 (5 bases). Germline CDR1 SEHNR, CDR2 FQNEAQ (reference sequence). This CDR3 region has 16 residues. Trimming cost V 0 bases and J 2 bases, with 12 bases left between them. The CDR3 reads CASSLALGRDTDTQYF. CDR3 DNA: TGTGCCAGCAGCTTAGCGCTTGGCAGGGACACAGATACGCAGTATTTT.

The rearrangement links TRBV2 to TRBJ1-6; D may be TRBD1 (6 bases). There are 14 residues in the CDR3. Per germline, CDR1 SNHLY and CDR2 FYNNEI. V was shortened by 8 bases and J by 5 bases, with 13 bases between the two germline ends. The CDR3 region has the DNA TGTGCCAGCTTTACAGGGCGGGATAATTCACCCCTCCACTTT. Residues: CASFTGRDNSPLHF.

The CDR3 coding sequence is TGTGCCAGCAGACAGACAGGGGTTTTTGAAGCTTTCTTT. It encodes CASRQTGVFEAFF. The chain has TRBV6-6 and TRBJ1-1, with 8 bases lining up with TRBD1. CDR1 is MNHNY, CDR2 SVGAGI, per germline (reference sequence). J gave up 7 bases and V 6 bases, and 7 bases lay outside the gene matches. The CDR3 is 13 amino acids.

This chain uses TRBV29-1 with TRBJ2-4, with D perhaps TRBD1 (5 bases). The CDR3 extends over 12 amino acids. Trimming left V 6 bases short and J 5 bases short, with 11 bases between. Germline assignment: CDR1 SQVTM and CDR2 ANQGSEA. The DNA for the CDR3 is TGCAGCGTCGGCCAAGGGGAAAACATTCAGTACTTC. Its protein is CSVGQGENIQYF.

This sequence joins TRBV12-2 and TRBJ2-7; the tabulated D call, TRBD2, remains unverified against the DNA. TRBV12-2 is annotated as a pseudogene. There are 14 residues in the CDR3. The chain's CDR3 is CASRLVRFSYEQYF. CDR3 DNA sequence: TGTGCAAGTCGCTTAGTCCGGTTCTCCTACGAGCAGTACTTC.

In DNA form, the CDR3 reads TGTGCCAGCAGCCAAGGGGAGGCGAACTATTGGGGCTACACCTTC. This gives the protein CASSQGEANYWGYTF. The chain links TRBV4-2 to TRBJ1-2; D unresolved. Trimming removed 1 base at V and 8 bases at J, with 17 bases between. The CDR3 totals 15 residues. Germline V lookup: CDR1 LGHNA, CDR2 YNFKEQ.

V is TRBV28 and J is TRBJ1-5; TRBD1 matches at 9 bases. Trimming took 7 bases from V and 7 from J; bases not matched to a gene: 14. The CDR3 loop spans 16 amino acids. Germline lookup yields CDR1 MDHEN and CDR2 SYDVKM. This CDR3 is CASTLVPGQGLQPQHF. The CDR3 coding sequence is TGTGCCAGCACCCTCGTCCCGGGACAGGGATTACAGCCCCAGCATTTT.

This clone was observed a few times. This chain joins TRBV24-1 and TRBJ2-7; D gene unclear. CDR1 and CDR2 (germline): KGHDR, SFDVKD. The CDR3 is 16 amino acids. V gave up 2 bases and J gave up 1 base, with 14 bases separating them. For the CDR3, the DNA is TGTGCCACCAGTGATTCACCACCGAACGGTTCCTACGAGCAGTACTTC. Translation gives CATSDSPPNGSYEQYF.

The CDR3 is CASSMRNTGELFF. CDR3 coding DNA: TGTGCCAGTAGTATGCGGAACACCGGGGAGCTGTTTTTT. The chain employs TRBV19 and TRBJ2-2; D unresolved. CDR3 length: 13 residues. V shed 3 bases and J shed 1 base, with 3 bases lying between them. Germline-derived CDR1 and CDR2 are LNHDA and SQIVND (reference sequence). The entire variable domain, with the rest obtained from reference TRBV19 and TRBJ2-2, is as follows: DGGITQSPKYLFRKEGQNVTLSCEQNLNHDAMYWYRQDPGQGLRLIYYSQIVNDFQKGDIAEGYSVSREKKESFPLTVTSAQKNPTAFYLCASSMRNTGELFFGEGSRLTVL.

V is TRBV3-1 (or the pseudogene TRBV3-2) and J is TRBJ1-2; 7 bases fit TRBD1. V dropped 0 bases and J dropped 3; count of bases not matched to a gene: 10. CDR1 is LGHDT, CDR2 YNNKEL, per germline (reference sequence). CDR3 length: 17 amino acids. The CDR3, as DNA: TGTGCCAGCAGCCAAGATCTGGCAGGGGGATCCTACTATGGCTACACCTTC. Residues: CASSQDLAGGSYYGYTF.

CDR3 sequence (DNA): TGTGCCACCAGTGAGGCCCCGGGACAAGGGGAATGGGATACGCAGTATTTT. It is translated as CATSEAPGQGEWDTQYF. This sequence joins TRBV24-1 and TRBJ2-3; maybe TRBD1 (6 bases). V was shortened by 4 bases and J by 6 bases, with 22 bases between the two germline ends. The CDR3 loop spans 17 amino acids. Germline V lookup: CDR1 KGHDR, CDR2 SFDVKD.

This chain uses TRBV5-4 with TRBJ2-5, with D perhaps TRBD2 (6 bases). This CDR3 contains 14 residues. The germline V gene has CDR1 SGHNT and CDR2 YYREEE (reference sequence). Trimming left V 0 bases short and J 0 bases short, with 6 bases between. CDR3 in amino acids: CASSLAGDQETQYF. The CDR3 DNA follows: TGTGCCAGCAGCTTGGCGGGGGACCAAGAGACCCAGTACTTC.

This rearrangement joins TRBV4-1 to TRBJ2-7; the D is unclear. Looked up from germline, CDR1 is MGHRA and CDR2 is YSYEKL. Trimming took 3 bases from V and 3 from J, leaving 9 bases between them. The CDR3 loop spans 13 amino acids. The CDR3 DNA is TGCGCCAGCAGCCATGTAACGGACTACGAGCAGTACTTC. Translating gives CASSHVTDYEQYF.

The CDR3 region has the DNA TGTGCCAGCAGCTTATACGGGAGGGACACTGAAGCTTTCTTT. Translated, it gives CASSLYGRDTEAFF. This chain uses TRBV7-2 with TRBJ1-1; D gene unclear. This CDR3 spans 14 amino acids. V shed 2 bases and J shed 3 bases, with 10 bases lying between them. The V gene's germline CDR1 is SGHTA and CDR2 FQGNSA.

The chain joins TRBV5-4 to TRBJ2-7; TRBD1 matches 7 bases. This CDR3 has 14 residues. V lost 1 base to trimming and J lost 3 bases; unmatched junction nucleotides: 4. Germline assignment: CDR1 SGHNT and CDR2 YYREEE (reference sequence). CDR3 coding DNA: TGTGCCAGCAGCTTGACAGGGGACCTCTACGAGCAGTACTTC. Protein: CASSLTGDLYEQYF.

V gene TRBV5-4 combines with J gene TRBJ2-1; 16 positions match TRBD2. The germline V gene has CDR1 SGHNT and CDR2 YYREEE (reference sequence). Trimming removed 4 bases from V and 8 bases from J; junction bases left unmatched: 12. This CDR3 has 18 residues. The DNA of the CDR3 is TGTGCCAGCAGCCCAGGGACTAGCGGGAGGGGGCAGACCGATGAGCAGTTCTTC. Translated, it gives CASSPGTSGRGQTDEQFF.

The rearrangement links TRBV11-3 to TRBJ2-1; a weak D match, TRBD1 (5 bases). V was clipped by 4 bases and J by 0 bases, with 13 bases between them. The CDR3 sequence is 16 residues long. The germline gives CDR1 SGHNT, CDR2 YENEEA. CDR3 DNA: TGTGCCAGCAGCTCCGTAGATCAGGGCTCCTACAATGAGCAGTTCTTC. Translating it yields CASSSVDQGSYNEQFF.

In this sample, this clone turned up once. V is TRBV7-9 and J is TRBJ1-2, with no clear D. There are 13 residues in the CDR3. Germline V lookup: CDR1 SEHNR, CDR2 FQNEAQ (reference sequence). The V end was cut by 7 bases, the J end by 2 bases, with 11 bases between. The CDR3: CASIGDKNYGYTF. The CDR3 DNA sequence: TGTGCCAGCATTGGAGACAAAAACTATGGCTACACCTTC.

J is TRBJ1-5 and V is TRBV18, with D maybe TRBD1 (5 bases). CDR1 and CDR2 from the germline V gene are KGHSH and LQKENI. V was cut by 3 bases and J by 9 bases, with 12 bases left in between. The CDR3 contains 13 residues. CDR3 nucleotide sequence: TGTGCCAGCTCACCGGGGGAGGAGAGGCCCCAGCATTTT. Translating it yields CASSPGEERPQHF.

The rearrangement joins TRBV15 to TRBJ2-2; D is unresolved. Germline V lookup: CDR1 LNHNV, CDR2 YYDKDF (reference sequence). Trimming cost V 8 bases and J 1 base, with 14 bases left between them. The CDR3 is 15 amino acids. The CDR3 region is CATAEGRKNTGELFF. CDR3 nucleotide sequence: TGTGCCACCGCTGAAGGGCGAAAGAACACCGGGGAGCTGTTTTTT.

This chain uses TRBV28 with TRBJ1-3; D might be TRBD1 (6 bases). Trimming took off 2 bases at V and 1 base at J, with 18 bases between the two ends. Germline values: CDR1 MDHEN, CDR2 SYDVKM. The CDR3 loop spans 18 amino acids. Here the CDR3 reads CASSLRGEGARSGNTIYF. CDR3 sequence (DNA): TGTGCCAGCAGTTTAAGGGGGGAAGGCGCTCGTTCTGGAAACACCATATATTTT. The variable domain in full, with the rest retrieved from reference TRBV28 and TRBJ1-3, is DVKVTQSSRYLVKRTGEKVFLECVQDMDHENMFWYRQDPGLGLRLIYFSYDVKMKEKGDIPEGYSVSREKKERFSLILESASTNQTSMYLCASSLRGEGARSGNTIYFGEGSWLTVV.

The rearrangement links TRBV7-9 to TRBJ2-4, with TRBD2 identical over 8 bases. V dropped 5 bases and J dropped 8; count of bases not matched to a gene: 14. There are 16 residues in the CDR3. Germline V CDR1 and CDR2: SEHNR, FQNEAQ (reference sequence). The CDR3, as DNA: TGTGCCAGCAGCCCGCAATACGGGAGGGCCATGGACATTCAGTACTTC. Translating it yields CASSPQYGRAMDIQYF.

The chain employs TRBV7-2 and TRBJ2-7, with TRBD2 matching over 9 bases. The germline V gene encodes CDR1 SGHTA and CDR2 FQGNSA. This CDR3 comprises 15 residues. J was trimmed by 3 bases and V by 0 bases; bases with no gene match: 3. DNA of the CDR3: TGTGCCAGCAGCTTAGCGGGGCGGGAGGGCTACGAGCAGTACTTC. Its translation: CASSLAGREGYEQYF.

CDR3 coding DNA: TGTGCCAGCAGTTTCCCTGTAGCGGTCATTAGCACAGATACGCAGTATTTT. Its protein is CASSFPVAVISTDTQYF. The chain uses TRBV28 and TRBJ2-3; tentatively, D is TRBD2 (6 bases). This CDR3 is built from 17 residues. Trimming pared 3 bases from V and 0 bases from J, leaving 16 bases between. Germline assignment: CDR1 MDHEN and CDR2 SYDVKM.

The V call is TRBV9, the J call TRBJ1-4, with 7 bases lining up with TRBD1. The ends lost 4 bases at V and 5 bases at J; junction bases unmatched: 8. The CDR3 has 15 amino acids. Germline lookup yields CDR1 SGDLS and CDR2 YYNGEE. The CDR3 bases are TGTGCCAGCAGCCAAAGACAGGGAGAAAATGAAAAACTGTTTTTT. It yields the protein CASSQRQGENEKLFF.

In its sample, this clone was seen once. The chain combines TRBV20-1 with TRBJ2-5; D unresolved. Germline CDR1 is DFQATT and CDR2 is SNEGSKA (reference sequence). The CDR3 runs 10 residues. The ends were cut back, 5 bases at V and 5 bases at J, with 6 bases in the middle. CDR3 amino acids: CSAGWETQYF. CDR3 in DNA: TGCAGTGCTGGGTGGGAGACCCAGTACTTC.

V gene TRBV7-9 combines with J gene TRBJ2-7; D might be TRBD1 (5 bases). The germline V gene has CDR1 SEHNR and CDR2 FQNEAQ (reference sequence). The V gene lost 3 bases and the J gene lost 5 bases, with 14 bases spanning the gap. The CDR3 is 14 amino acids. CDR3 region: CASSFDPGHDEQYF. The CDR3 nucleotides are TGTGCCAGCAGCTTTGATCCCGGACACGACGAGCAGTACTTC.

The genes are TRBV9 and TRBJ2-1, with a tentative D call TRBD2 (5 bases). V was pared by 6 bases and J by 6 bases, with 16 bases between. The CDR3 runs to 14 residues. Germline CDR1 is SGDLS and CDR2 is YYNGEE. The CDR3 region has the DNA TGTGCCAGCACCCCCGGAGGCCCCTCCAATGAGCAGTTCTTC. The encoded protein is CASTPGGPSNEQFF.

V and J are TRBV28 and TRBJ1-2; TRBD1 might be the D (5 bases). Germline V CDR1 and CDR2: MDHEN, SYDVKM. CDR3 length: 14 residues. V lost 3 bases and J 5 bases, leaving 13 bases between the germline ends. CDR3 nucleotides: TGTGCCAGCAGTTTGCCCGGGACGGCTTATGGCTACACCTTC. It encodes CASSLPGTAYGYTF.